The next 27 T cell receptor beta chains were all read from a single sample in a study of T cell responses to AZD1222 COVID-19 vaccine. This table comes from immunoSEQ multiplex PCR, and its TCRdb copy is limited to in-frame clones, with some not included. The profile covers 100,000 to 120,000 clones, with 94% appearing a single time and 2.9% taken by the ten largest. The sample here was peripheral blood, taken 28 days after the second AZD1222 dose. The receptors were gathered from an adult who received the AZD1222 COVID-19 vaccine.

This clone was detected once. The chain is built from TRBV6-5 and TRBJ1-1; tentatively, D is TRBD1 (5 bases). The germline V gene encodes CDR1 MNHEY and CDR2 SVGAGI. V was shortened by 0 bases and J by 0 bases, with 11 bases between the two germline ends. The CDR3 consists of 16 residues. The CDR3 reads CASSYSQGGMNTEAFF. The CDR3 coding sequence is TGTGCCAGCAGTTACTCTCAGGGAGGGATGAACACTGAAGCTTTCTTT.

The genes are TRBV11-3 and TRBJ2-2, with D perhaps given as TRBD1 or TRBD2 (6 bases each). The CDR3 loop spans 16 amino acids. Germline CDR1 SGHNT, CDR2 YENEEA. V was cut by 4 bases and J by 2 bases, with 14 bases left in between. The chain's CDR3 is CASSSYRGPNTGELFF. In DNA form, the CDR3 reads TGTGCCAGCAGCTCCTACCGGGGGCCCAACACCGGGGAGCTGTTTTTT.

The gene calls are TRBV13 and TRBJ2-7; 8 bases align to TRBD1. Germline CDR1 is PRHDT and CDR2 is FYEKMQ (reference sequence). The CDR3 is made up of 15 amino acids. V shed 5 bases, J shed 5 bases, and the junction held 11 bases outside the gene matches. This CDR3 reads CASSPEAGGLNEQYF. The CDR3 nucleotides read TGTGCCAGCAGCCCAGAAGCAGGGGGCTTGAACGAGCAGTACTTC.

This clone was picked up one time. This chain uses TRBV10-3 with TRBJ2-5, with 13 bases fitting TRBD2. The CDR3 is 19 amino acids. From germline, CDR1 is ENHRY and CDR2 SYGVKD. After removal of 8 bases from V and 1 base from J, the junction contained 16 bases not matched to a gene. The CDR3 here is CAIGSQGGLAGAVQETQYF. The CDR3, as DNA: TGTGCCATCGGATCACAGGGAGGACTAGCGGGGGCCGTCCAAGAGACCCAGTACTTC.

The gene calls are TRBV6-5 and TRBJ1-1; 7 bases are a match to TRBD1. This CDR3 region has 14 residues. V lost 4 bases to trimming and J lost 6 bases; unmatched junction nucleotides: 8. Germline CDR1 MNHEY, CDR2 SVGAGI. The CDR3 is CASSWGGTVAEAFF. The CDR3 coding sequence is TGTGCCAGCAGTTGGGGAGGGACAGTAGCTGAAGCTTTCTTT.

The chain is built from TRBV5-8 and TRBJ1-1, with D unresolved. The CDR3 runs 14 residues. The V end was cut by 2 bases, the J end by 4 bases, with 12 bases between. The germline gives CDR1 SGHTS, CDR2 YDEGEE. The CDR3 here is CASSFEGPGTEAFF. The CDR3 bases are TGTGCCAGCAGCTTCGAAGGACCGGGCACTGAAGCTTTCTTT.

In DNA, the CDR3 is TGTGCCAGCAGTTACTCAGGGACTAGCGGGAGTTTACTTGAGTACTTC. Translation: CASSYSGTSGSLLEYF. V is TRBV6-5 and J is TRBJ2-7; 14 bases line up with TRBD2. The CDR3 totals 16 residues. Trimming removed 0 bases from V and 11 bases from J; junction bases left unmatched: 9. Germline CDR1 reads MNHEY; CDR2 reads SVGAGI.

This chain joins TRBV25-1 and TRBJ2-5; D is undetermined. CDR3 length: 15 residues. Looked up from germline, CDR1 is MGHDK and CDR2 is SYGVNS. Deletions cut 6 bases from V and 0 bases from J, with 14 bases between. CDR3 residues: CASSALTVYQETQYF. The CDR3 coding sequence is TGTGCCAGCAGCGCGTTAACGGTGTACCAAGAGACCCAGTACTTC.

V gene TRBV6-2 or TRBV6-3 combines with J gene TRBJ1-1; D is possibly TRBD1 (5 bases). Trimming cost V 4 bases and J 1 base, with 10 bases left between them. The V gene's germline CDR1 is MNHEY and CDR2 SVGEGT. The CDR3 consists of 14 residues. The CDR3 sequence is CASSSAGSNTEAFF. The CDR3 bases are TGTGCCAGCAGTTCGGCAGGGTCGAACACTGAAGCTTTCTTT.

This clone was recorded only once. This chain uses TRBV5-4 with TRBJ1-1; a weak D match, TRBD1 (5 bases). The CDR3 loop spans 15 amino acids. Trimming left V 0 bases short and J 4 bases short, with 13 bases between. Germline V gives CDR1 SGHNT, CDR2 YYREEE (reference sequence). As DNA, the CDR3 is TGTGCCAGCAGCTTGGCCGTGGGACCGAGCACTGAAGCTTTCTTT. Its protein is CASSLAVGPSTEAFF.

The chain couples TRBV7-2 to TRBJ2-7; tentatively, D is TRBD2 (6 bases). The V end was cut by 5 bases, the J end by 4 bases, with 9 bases between. Per the germline V gene, CDR1 is SGHTA and CDR2 is FQGNSA. The CDR3 runs 12 residues. CDR3 bases: TGTGCCAGCAGCCGGGACTTTTACGAGCAGTACTTC. It translates to CASSRDFYEQYF.

The genes are TRBV4-2 and TRBJ2-3; 9 positions agree with TRBD2. This CDR3 region has 18 residues. Germline lookup yields CDR1 LGHNA and CDR2 YNFKEQ. V lost 1 base and J lost 2; bases outside the gene matches: 10. CDR3 protein: CASSQASASGASTDTQYF. The CDR3 region has the DNA TGTGCCAGCAGCCAAGCATCGGCTAGCGGGGCATCCACAGATACGCAGTATTTT.

The chain combines TRBV5-5 with TRBJ1-3; 7 bases are shared with TRBD1. CDR1 is SGHKS and CDR2 is YYEKEE in the germline V gene (reference sequence). The CDR3 contains 17 residues. The trim removed 1 base at V and 0 bases at J, leaving 7 bases unmatched. CDR3 protein: CASSLRAQGDSGNTIYF. DNA of the CDR3: TGTGCCAGCAGCTTGAGGGCCCAGGGGGACTCTGGAAACACCATATATTTT.

V and J are TRBV6-6 and TRBJ1-5, with a tentative D call TRBD1 (5 bases). Deletions cut 6 bases from V and 6 bases from J, with 21 bases between. In germline, CDR1 is MNHNY, CDR2 SVGAGI (reference sequence). There are 16 residues in the CDR3. Here the CDR3 DNA reads TGTGCCAGCAGCTACGGAGGCGGGCAGGGTACTCAGCCCCAGCATTTT. Amino acids: CASSYGGGQGTQPQHF.

The J gene is TRBJ2-1, the V gene TRBV18; D is uncertain. The CDR3 totals 12 residues. In germline, CDR1 is KGHSH, CDR2 LQKENI. V was cut by 4 bases and J by 5 bases, with 6 bases left in between. CDR3 protein: CASSRINNEQFF. In DNA form, the CDR3 reads TGTGCCAGCTCACGGATCAACAATGAGCAGTTCTTC. The variable domain in full, completed from reference TRBV18 and TRBJ2-1, reads NAGVMQNPRHLVRRRGQEARLRCSPMKGHSHVYWYRQLPEEGLKFMVYLQKENIIDESGMPKERFSAEFPKEGPSILRIQQVVRGDSAAYFCASSRINNEQFFGPGTRLTVL.

Note on this clone: One end of the junction does not line up with germline, which may come from a read error. The rearrangement links TRBV11-2 to TRBJ2-2, with TRBD1 identical over 9 bases. In germline, CDR1 is SGHAT, CDR2 FQNNGV. This CDR3 is 16 amino acids long. CDR3 DNA sequence: TGTGCCAGCAGCCACTCCGGGACAGGGAACGCCGGGGAGCTGTTTTTT. The encoded protein is CASSHSGTGNAGELFF.

The chain combines TRBV5-1 with TRBJ1-1; possibly TRBD1 for D (6 bases). V was trimmed by 0 bases and J by 0 bases, leaving 15 bases between them. Germline V lookup: CDR1 SGHRS, CDR2 YFSETQ. The length of the CDR3 is 17 residues. CDR3 residues: CASSLGRGPVMNTEAFF. The DNA of the CDR3 is TGCGCCAGCAGCTTGGGCAGGGGCCCAGTAATGAACACTGAAGCTTTCTTT.

This rearrangement joins TRBV7-9 to TRBJ2-3; 8 bases agree with TRBD2. The CDR3 length is 15 residues. Germline assignment: CDR1 SEHNR and CDR2 FQNEAQ (reference sequence). Trimming removed 0 bases from V and 3 bases from J; junction bases left unmatched: 2. CDR3 region: CASSLASGGTDTQYF. The DNA of the CDR3 is TGTGCCAGCAGCTTAGCGAGCGGGGGAACAGATACGCAGTATTTT.

The rearrangement joins TRBV15 to TRBJ2-7; 7 positions agree with TRBD2. The CDR3 runs to 13 residues. CDR1 and CDR2 (germline): LNHNV, YYDKDF (reference sequence). With 5 bases clipped from V and 8 bases from J, the junction kept 9 bases outside the gene matches. In DNA form, the CDR3 reads TGTGCCACCAGCTCCCGGACTAGGATCCAGCAGTACTTC. It specifies CATSSRTRIQQYF.

This clone has a single count. V gene TRBV12-3 or TRBV12-4 combines with J gene TRBJ1-2; D unresolved. The CDR3 has 12 amino acids. Trimming removed 3 bases at V and 8 bases at J, with 10 bases between. Written as DNA, the CDR3 is TGTGCCAGCAGTTTTAGTGGGTTCGGCTACACCTTC. Encoded protein: CASSFSGFGYTF.

The chain combines TRBV7-9 with TRBJ2-1, with 10 bases aligning to TRBD2. This CDR3 is 17 amino acids long. Germline assignment: CDR1 SEHNR and CDR2 FQNEAQ (reference sequence). J lost 1 base, V lost 1 base, and 4 bases had no gene match. The CDR3 DNA sequence: TGTGCCAGCAGCTTAGACTTTAGCGGGGGGTCCTACAATGAGCAGTTCTTC. Protein product: CASSLDFSGGSYNEQFF. Based on the CDR3 plus reference TRBV7-9 and TRBJ2-1, the full variable domain is DTGVSQNPRHKITKRGQNVTFRCDPISEHNRLYWYRQTLGQGPEFLTYFQNEAQLEKSRLLSDRFSAERPKGSFSTLEIQRTEQGDSAMYLCASSLDFSGGSYNEQFFGPGTRLTVL.

The genes are TRBV27 and TRBJ1-2; 7 bases line up with TRBD1. The CDR3 is 14 amino acids. Trimming at V came to 5 bases and at J to 3 bases, leaving 6 bases not matched to a gene. In germline, CDR1 is MNHEY, CDR2 SMNVEV (reference sequence). CDR3 sequence (DNA): TGTGCCAGCAGTCGAGGGGGCGCATACTATGGCTACACCTTC. Protein sequence: CASSRGGAYYGYTF.

In its sample, this clone was seen once. The rearrangement uses TRBV27 and TRBJ1-4; 8 bases align to TRBD1. The CDR3 runs to 15 residues. Germline CDR1 reads MNHEY; CDR2 reads SMNVEV (reference sequence). The junction had 8 bases not matched to a gene; V was cut back by 6 bases and J by 5 bases. The CDR3 DNA is TGTGCCAGCAGCAGACAGGGGTCAAGCAATGAAAAACTGTTTTTT. This encodes CASSRQGSSNEKLFF. Drawing the rest from reference TRBV27 and TRBJ1-4, the complete variable domain is EAQVTQNPRYLITVTGKKLTVTCSQNMNHEYMSWYRQDPGLGLRQIYYSMNVEVTDKGDVPEGYKVSRKEKRNFPLILESPSPNQTSLYFCASSRQGSSNEKLFFGSGTQLSVL.

This chain links TRBV18 with TRBJ2-7; 7 bases are a match to TRBD1. The germline V gene encodes CDR1 KGHSH and CDR2 LQKENI. Trimming removed 5 bases from V and 1 base from J; junction bases left unmatched: 5. The CDR3 consists of 14 residues. The CDR3 DNA reads as TGTGCCAGCTCAATCGGGACAGATTCCTACGAGCAGTACTTC. This encodes CASSIGTDSYEQYF. The whole variable domain, filled in from reference TRBV18 and TRBJ2-7, reads NAGVMQNPRHLVRRRGQEARLRCSPMKGHSHVYWYRQLPEEGLKFMVYLQKENIIDESGMPKERFSAEFPKEGPSILRIQQVVRGDSAAYFCASSIGTDSYEQYFGPGTRLTVT.

This chain joins TRBV7-6 and TRBJ1-1; 8 bases fit TRBD1. The CDR3 totals 15 residues. With V trimmed by 4 bases and J by 5 bases, 9 bases remained unmatched. Germline lookup yields CDR1 SGHVS and CDR2 FNYEAQ. The CDR3 DNA is TGTGCCAGCAGCTCAGCGACAGGGGACCTGACTGAAGCTTTCTTT. Its translation: CASSSATGDLTEAFF.

V is TRBV9 and J is TRBJ1-5; D gene uncertain. CDR1 and CDR2 from the germline V gene are SGDLS and YYNGEE. V lost 4 bases and J lost 2, with 10 bases in between. The CDR3 covers 14 residues. The CDR3 protein is CASSPNAGNQPQHF. Written as DNA, the CDR3 is TGTGCCAGCAGCCCTAATGCGGGCAATCAGCCCCAGCATTTT.

The chain links TRBV5-4 to TRBJ2-5; 12 nucleotides agree with TRBD2. J gave up 5 bases and V 0 bases, and 2 bases lay outside the gene matches. This CDR3 comprises 15 residues. CDR1 and CDR2 (germline): SGHNT, YYREEE (reference sequence). Written as DNA, the CDR3 is TGTGCCAGCAGCTTGGTTCTAGCGGGAGGGGAGACCCAGTACTTC. Its translation: CASSLVLAGGETQYF.